This entry is about one T cell receptor beta chain. After removal of 4 bases from V and 4 bases from J, the junction contained 11 bases not matched to a gene. Germline V CDR1 and CDR2: SGDLS, YYNGEE. The CDR3 is made up of 17 amino acids. The sample is drawn from a study of blood T cell repertoires in COVID-19. TCRdb keeps only in-frame clones here, not all; method: immunoSEQ multiplex PCR. This sample has a few hundred thousand clones, with around 85% found just once. The chain carries TRBV9 and TRBJ1-2; 12 nucleotides agree with TRBD1. This receptor was obtained from a woman between 18 and 29 years old with acute or convalescent COVID-19. The source material was peripheral blood. For the CDR3, the DNA is TGTGCCAGCAGCCAACGGGACAGGGGGCGATACAGCTATGGCTACACCTTC. Residues: CASSQRDRGRYSYGYTF.